Each of the 30 T cell receptor beta chains below was sequenced from the same sample in a study of T cells after yellow fever vaccination. Using its own MiXCR run on the 5' RACE reads, TCRdb lists one record per CDR3 protein. The repertoire includes 300,000 to 400,000 distinct CDR3 sequences, roughly 8.6% of them detected once, and approximately 15% sits in the top ten. This sample comprised PBMCs, obtained 45 days after the first yellow fever vaccination. These receptors were taken from a man younger than 35 who received the YFV17D yellow fever vaccine.

The CDR3 nucleotides are TGTGCCAGTACCAATGAACCGGACTTCAATGAGCAGTTCTTC. Translation gives CASTNEPDFNEQFF. This chain connects TRBV19 to TRBJ2-1, with D perhaps TRBD2 (5 bases). V gave up 7 bases and J gave up 6 bases, with 16 bases separating them. The CDR3 has 14 residues. Germline CDR1 LNHDA, CDR2 SQIVND (reference sequence). The variable domain in full, completed from reference TRBV19 and TRBJ2-1, reads DGGITQSPKYLFRKEGQNVTLSCEQNLNHDAMYWYRQDPGQGLRLIYYSQIVNDFQKGDIAEGYSVSREKKESFPLTVTSAQKNPTAFYLCASTNEPDFNEQFFGPGTRLTVL.

There are many counts of this clonotype. The genes are TRBV20-1 and TRBJ1-2; possible D gene TRBD1, 5 bases. Germline values: CDR1 DFQATT, CDR2 SNEGSKA (reference sequence). Trimming pared 3 bases from V and 5 bases from J, leaving 13 bases between. The CDR3 length is 13 residues. DNA for the CDR3: TGCAGTGCTAGTTATGGGGGGGAATATGGCTACACCTTC. Translation gives CSASYGGEYGYTF.

The chain has TRBV5-4 and TRBJ2-5; TRBD1 matches at 10 bases. From germline, CDR1 is SGHNT and CDR2 YYREEE (reference sequence). The junction had 10 bases not matched to a gene; V was cut back by 1 base and J by 1 base. CDR3 length equals 18 residues. CDR3 in DNA: TGTGCCAGCAGCTTGAGGCTGGGACAGGGGATTCCCCAAGAGACCCAGTACTTC. It encodes CASSLRLGQGIPQETQYF.

This chain uses TRBV18 with TRBJ2-2, with 7 bases aligning to TRBD1. Unmatched junction bases numbered 2, after V lost 3 bases and J lost 4 bases. Germline CDR1 and CDR2: KGHSH and LQKENI. The CDR3 runs 14 residues. CDR3 nucleotide sequence: TGTGCCAGCTCACCGGGACAGACCACCGGGGAGCTGTTTTTT. This translates into CASSPGQTTGELFF.

This clonotype has a count of ten or more. This chain uses TRBV11-2 with TRBJ2-5, with a tentative D call TRBD1 (6 bases). Trimming stripped 1 base from V and 2 bases from J, with 8 bases between. The CDR3 covers 14 residues. CDR1 is SGHAT, CDR2 FQNNGV, per germline. CDR3 sequence reads: CASSLAQGQETQYF. DNA for the CDR3: TGTGCCAGCAGCTTAGCTCAGGGGCAAGAGACCCAGTACTTC.

This clonotype was detected ten times or more. The rearrangement links TRBV4-2 to TRBJ2-7; D unresolved. With 0 bases removed from V and 7 bases from J, the gap between germline ends came to 10 bases. Germline CDR1 is LGHNA and CDR2 is YNFKEQ. The CDR3 runs to 13 residues. The CDR3 spells CASSQDLGREQYV. The CDR3 coding sequence is TGTGCCAGCAGCCAAGATCTCGGACGGGAGCAGTACGTC.

This chain uses TRBV20-1 with TRBJ2-6; D is perhaps TRBD1 or TRBD2 (5 bases each). Germline-derived CDR1 and CDR2 are DFQATT and SNEGSKA (reference sequence). V shed 1 base and J shed 0 bases, with 7 bases lying between them. The length of the CDR3 is 15 residues. The CDR3 spells CSARVGGSGANVLTF. The CDR3 nucleotides are TGCAGTGCTAGAGTTGGGGGCTCTGGGGCCAACGTCCTGACTTTC.

The sample holds a few counts of this clonotype. The V and J genes are TRBV5-4 and TRBJ2-2; D is undetermined. The CDR3 length is 15 residues. Germline V CDR1 and CDR2: SGHNT, YYREEE (reference sequence). Trimming removed 4 bases at V and 3 bases at J, with 13 bases between. The CDR3 region is CASSLGVSDTGELFF. The CDR3 DNA reads TGTGCCAGCAGCCTGGGTGTCTCCGACACCGGGGAGCTGTTTTTT.

This clonotype was detected a few times. The J gene is TRBJ2-5, the V gene TRBV6-1; D call uncertain. Germline V gene sequence: CDR1 MNHNS, CDR2 SASEGT. V was pared by 3 bases and J by 0 bases, with 14 bases between. CDR3 length: 16 residues. CDR3 loop: CASSERQIGYQETQYF. The DNA of the CDR3 is TGTGCCAGCAGTGAGCGGCAAATCGGTTACCAAGAGACCCAGTACTTC.

The V gene is TRBV6-2 or TRBV6-3, the J gene TRBJ1-1; D might be TRBD1 (5 bases). Per the germline V gene, CDR1 is MNHEY and CDR2 is SVGEGT. The V and J ends lost 8 bases and 2 bases respectively, with 12 bases between them. The CDR3 contains 13 residues. The CDR3 sequence: CASEEQANTEAFF. In DNA form, the CDR3 reads TGTGCCAGCGAGGAACAGGCAAACACTGAAGCTTTCTTT.

This rearrangement joins TRBV29-1 to TRBJ2-3; possible D gene TRBD1, 6 bases. The germline V and J ends were trimmed by 5 bases and 1 base, with 10 bases remaining between them. Germline CDR1 SQVTM, CDR2 ANQGSEA. The CDR3 loop spans 13 amino acids. The CDR3: CSVIQGGTDTQYF. In DNA, the CDR3 is TGCAGCGTTATACAGGGTGGCACAGATACGCAGTATTTT.

The chain combines TRBV2 with TRBJ1-6; no firm D call. The CDR3 consists of 14 residues. Looked up from germline, CDR1 is SNHLY and CDR2 is FYNNEI. V was cut by 10 bases and J by 4 bases, with 14 bases left in between. For the CDR3, the DNA is TGTGCCACCGGCTCCCCTATGTATAATTCACCCCTCCACTTT. As protein: CATGSPMYNSPLHF.

This clonotype was observed a few times. The gene calls are TRBV3-1 and TRBJ2-2; TRBD2 agrees at 7 bases. CDR1 is LGHDT, CDR2 YNNKEL, per germline (reference sequence). Germline trimming cut 4 bases from V and 6 bases from J; bases unmatched to any gene: 8. The CDR3 is 15 amino acids. As DNA, the CDR3 is TGTGCCAGCAGCCTGGGACTACTCATTCCCGGGGAGCTGTTTTTT. This codes for CASSLGLLIPGELFF.

This chain uses TRBV19 with TRBJ1-5, with D perhaps matching TRBD1 (6 bases). There are 12 residues in the CDR3. V dropped 7 bases and J dropped 6 bases, with 10 bases sitting between them. Germline CDR1 and CDR2: LNHDA and SQIVND (reference sequence). The CDR3 DNA reads TGTGCCAGTACCTCAGGGGTTCAGCCCCAGCATTTT. Its protein is CASTSGVQPQHF.

At least ten counts were recorded for this clonotype. The gene calls are TRBV5-1 and TRBJ2-1; 8 positions agree with TRBD2. Germline V gene data show CDR1 as SGHRS and CDR2 as YFSETQ. Losses at the gene ends were 4 bases for V and 3 bases for J; bases not matched to a gene: 12. The CDR3 extends over 17 amino acids. The CDR3: CASSTYIGGALYNEQFF. The CDR3 DNA sequence: TGCGCCAGCAGCACCTACATCGGGGGGGCTCTCTACAATGAGCAGTTCTTC.

This clonotype was counted only a few times. The chain couples TRBV12-3 or TRBV12-4 to TRBJ1-5; D uncertain. This CDR3 comprises 15 residues. V lost 6 bases to trimming and J lost 2 bases, with 14 bases between them. In DNA form, the CDR3 reads TGTGCCAGCAGCTCGCAACCTTTAGGCAATCAGCCCCAGCATTTT. It is translated as CASSSQPLGNQPQHF.

This clonotype was found a few times. This chain links TRBV4-1 with TRBJ2-7; D gene uncertain. V was trimmed by 0 bases and J by 7 bases, leaving 10 bases between them. The CDR3 spans 13 residues. Germline V CDR1 and CDR2: MGHRA, YSYEKL. The CDR3 DNA follows: TGCGCCAGCAGCCAAGAGTGGGTTGGGGAGCAGTACGTC. It encodes CASSQEWVGEQYV.

This clonotype was observed at least ten times. The chain has TRBV29-1 and TRBJ1-5; D not resolved. CDR1 SQVTM and CDR2 ANQGSEA come from the germline V gene. This CDR3 comprises 12 residues. V lost 2 bases, J lost 7 bases, and 9 bases lay in between. CDR3 DNA sequence: TGCAGCGTTGAAATTGGGAACCAGCCCCAGCATTTT. As protein: CSVEIGNQPQHF.

The V gene is TRBV20-1, the J gene TRBJ1-2, with TRBD1 matching over 7 bases. Looked up from germline, CDR1 is DFQATT and CDR2 is SNEGSKA (reference sequence). J gave up 8 bases and V 5 bases, and 5 bases lay outside the gene matches. CDR3 length equals 11 residues. CDR3 residues: CSARTGAGYTF. The CDR3 DNA sequence: TGCAGTGCTCGTACAGGGGCGGGCTACACCTTC.

This chain joins TRBV7-9 and TRBJ2-7; TRBD1 matches 10 bases. The CDR3 contains 17 residues. Trimming removed 8 bases from V and 2 bases from J; junction bases left unmatched: 15. CDR1 SEHNR and CDR2 FQNEAQ come from the germline V gene (reference sequence). The CDR3 reads CASALPPAGTGAYEQYF. The CDR3 DNA reads as TGTGCCAGCGCCCTCCCCCCGGCCGGGACAGGGGCCTACGAGCAGTACTTC.

This clonotype was seen only a few times. The V gene is TRBV7-9, the J gene TRBJ2-1, with 10 nucleotides matching TRBD1. Germline V gene lookup returns CDR1 SEHNR and CDR2 FQNEAQ (reference sequence). The V segment lost 8 bases and the J segment 15 bases; nucleotides outside the gene matches: 4. CDR3 size: 10 residues. CDR3 protein: CASGTGVMFF. The CDR3 coding sequence is TGTGCCAGCGGGACAGGGGTTATGTTCTTC.

This clonotype was observed many times. CDR3: CASSEGLSNQPQHF. DNA for the CDR3: TGTGCCAGCAGTGAAGGTCTTAGCAATCAGCCCCAGCATTTT. The chain uses TRBV2 and TRBJ1-5; D is undetermined. Trimming left V 1 base short and J 0 bases short, with 4 bases between. CDR1 and CDR2 (germline): SNHLY, FYNNEI. CDR3 size: 14 residues.

This clonotype showed up just a few times. The chain is built from TRBV5-1 and TRBJ2-6; no clear D gene. V lost 0 bases and J lost 0, with 7 bases in between. Germline CDR1 and CDR2: SGHRS and YFSETQ. The CDR3 has 16 residues. The CDR3 DNA reads as TGCGCCAGCAGCTTGGACAGAAGCTCTGGGGCCAACGTCCTGACTTTC. It yields the protein CASSLDRSSGANVLTF.

This clonotype was seen a few times. For the CDR3, the DNA is TGTGCCAGCCCTAGCGGGAGCACAGATACGCAGTATTTT. Residues: CASPSGSTDTQYF. The chain employs TRBV7-9 and TRBJ2-3, with 8 bases fitting TRBD2. V dropped 8 bases and J dropped 0; count of bases not matched to a gene: 1. The CDR3 length is 13 residues. CDR1 and CDR2 from the germline V gene are SEHNR and FQNEAQ (reference sequence). Looking up the rest from reference TRBV7-9 and TRBJ2-3 gives the full variable domain: DTGVSQNPRHKITKRGQNVTFRCDPISEHNRLYWYRQTLGQGPEFLTYFQNEAQLEKSRLLSDRFSAERPKGSFSTLEIQRTEQGDSAMYLCASPSGSTDTQYFGPGTRLTVL.

The CDR3, as DNA: TGTGCCATTGGGGACGTAACTAATGAAAAACTGTTTTTT. Protein product: CAIGDVTNEKLFF. The V and J genes are TRBV10-3 and TRBJ1-4; a weak D match, TRBD1 (5 bases). Germline V gives CDR1 ENHRY, CDR2 SYGVKD. The CDR3 is 13 residues long. Trimming pared 9 bases from V and 1 base from J, leaving 9 bases between.

The rearrangement uses TRBV6-1 and TRBJ1-1; perhaps TRBD1 as D (6 bases). The CDR3 is 14 residues long. Trimming removed 5 bases at V and 4 bases at J, with 14 bases between. Germline CDR1 reads MNHNS; CDR2 reads SASEGT. For the CDR3, the DNA is TGTGCCAGCAGTATTTGGGGGGCTGGCACTGAAGCTTTCTTT. It encodes CASSIWGAGTEAFF.

This clonotype was counted a single time. This chain uses TRBV29-1 with TRBJ2-5; possible D gene TRBD1, 6 bases. CDR1 is SQVTM, CDR2 ANQGSEA, per germline. With 6 bases removed from V and 5 bases from J, the gap between germline ends came to 16 bases. This CDR3 is built from 13 residues. The CDR3 here is CSVLTGRGETQYF. CDR3 sequence (DNA): TGCAGCGTCCTGACAGGCAGAGGGGAGACCCAGTACTTC.

There are a few counts of this clonotype. The V call is TRBV7-2, the J call TRBJ1-2; D may be TRBD1 (5 bases). Trimming removed 2 bases from V and 2 bases from J, with 12 bases in between. CDR1 and CDR2 from the germline V gene are SGHTA and FQGNSA. The CDR3 length is 15 residues. CDR3 sequence reads: CASSLRGVQNYGYTF. The CDR3 nucleotides are TGTGCCAGCAGCTTAAGGGGTGTTCAAAACTATGGCTACACCTTC.

This clonotype has a handful of counts. V is TRBV7-2 and J is TRBJ2-5; 8 bases line up with TRBD1. Germline CDR1 reads SGHTA; CDR2 reads FQGNSA. This CDR3 has 17 amino acids. V shed 4 bases, J shed 1 base, and the junction held 11 bases outside the gene matches. DNA for the CDR3: TGTGCCAGCAGCTCGACCCCTTGGACAGGGACCCAAGAGACCCAGTACTTC. This gives the protein CASSSTPWTGTQETQYF.

Regarding this clonotype: The missing conserved phenylalanine or tryptophan at the end of this CDR3 makes a read error likely. The chain recombines TRBV7-9 with TRBJ1-2, with TRBD1 matching 7 bases. Losses at the gene ends were 8 bases for V and 7 bases for J; bases not matched to a gene: 7. Germline-derived CDR1 and CDR2 are SEHNR and FQNEAQ (reference sequence). The CDR3 sequence is 12 residues long. Here the CDR3 reads CASGQTGLGYTS. The CDR3 DNA reads TGTGCCAGCGGTCAGACAGGGCTTGGCTACACCTCC.